The clone carrying this TCR beta chain was detected a few times. TCRdb keeps only in-frame clones here, not all; method: immunoSEQ multiplex PCR. Seen here are approximately 180,000 clones, roughly nine tenths observed once, and the top ten hold 2% to 2.5%. Participants spanned ages about 18 to 90 years and resided in about 24 US areas. The data derive from a study of blood T cell repertoires in COVID-19. The germline gives CDR1 MGHRA, CDR2 YSYEKL. J was trimmed by 5 bases and V by 1 base; bases with no gene match: 4. This CDR3 is 15 amino acids long. The genes are TRBV4-1 and TRBJ2-7, with TRBD1 matching over 11 bases. This TCR derives from a middle-aged woman with acute COVID-19. The sequenced sample was PBMCs or T cells enriched from blood (not recorded which). In DNA, the CDR3 is TGCGCCAGCAGCCAAGGGGGGACAGGGGGAAACGAGCAGTACTTC. Translated: CASSQGGTGGNEQYF.